Here is one T cell receptor (beta chain) with its context. The data were taken from a study of T cell responses to AZD1222 COVID-19 vaccine. Study context: Second-dose groups at about 4 or about 12 weeks were pooled.

TCRdb keeps only in-frame clones here, not all; method: immunoSEQ multiplex PCR. This sample has around 120,000 clones, with 80% to 95% found just once. Between the trimmed V and J ends, which lost 0 bases and 0 bases, there was a span of 20 bases. Germline-derived CDR1 and CDR2 are MNHEY and SVGEGT. The CDR3 is made up of 19 amino acids. The rearrangement joins TRBV6-2 or TRBV6-3 to TRBJ1-2; no reliable D call. The TCR sequence derives from an adult in good health. The specimen was peripheral blood, collected on day 0 of AZD1222 vaccination. The CDR3 nucleotides read TGTGCCAGCAGTTACTCGGTGCAGGCGATCCGCGGCGCTAACTATGGCTACACCTTC. Its translation is CASSYSVQAIRGANYGYTF.